Listed below are T cell receptor beta chains from one sample, sequenced in a study of graft-versus-host responses after intestinal transplantation. No antigen has been assigned to these receptors. TCRdb keeps only in-frame clones here, not all; method: immunoSEQ multiplex PCR. The table shows tens of thousands of clones, with 85% to 95% occurring only once. The sample was unstimulated CD8+ T cells sorted from spleen or lymph node cells, taken before transplant. The receptors here all came from a human donor who was the organ donor for an intestinal transplant. Both conserved end residues are part of each CDR3. Fields, in order: D gene, clone size, J gene, V gene, CDR3 protein, CDR3 DNA. A D gene is named only where the DNA matches it firmly. Rows may omit the clone size; those that give it use once, few, many or a size class.

d_gene: -
abundance: -
j_gene: TRBJ1-5
v_gene: TRBV27
CDR3aa: CASSSTGFGQPQHF
CDR3nt: TGTGCCAGCAGTTCTACAGGGTTTGGTCAGCCCCAGCATTTT

d_gene: TRBD2
abundance: -
j_gene: TRBJ2-5
v_gene: TRBV13
CDR3aa: CASSLGLAGSVVGETQYF
CDR3nt: TGTGCCAGCAGCTTAGGACTAGCGGGGAGTGTGGTAGGTGAGACCCAGTACTTC

d_gene: TRBD2
abundance: -
j_gene: TRBJ2-7
v_gene: TRBV10-3
CDR3aa: CAISDGLAGGEQYF
CDR3nt: TGTGCCATCAGTGATGGGCTAGCGGGGGGCGAGCAGTACTTC

d_gene: -
abundance: -
j_gene: TRBJ1-6
v_gene: TRBV11-3
CDR3aa: CASSITDYNSPLHF
CDR3nt: TGTGCCAGCAGCATTACAGATTATAATTCACCCCTCCACTTT

d_gene: -
abundance: -
j_gene: TRBJ1-2
v_gene: TRBV5-4
CDR3aa: CASSLGYGYTF
CDR3nt: TGTGCCAGCAGCTTGGGCTATGGCTACACCTTC

d_gene: -
abundance: -
j_gene: TRBJ1-5
v_gene: TRBV4-1
CDR3aa: CASSQIQTGDQPQHF
CDR3nt: TGCGCCAGCAGCCAAATTCAGACGGGTGATCAGCCCCAGCATTTT

d_gene: -
abundance: -
j_gene: TRBJ2-1
v_gene: TRBV4-3
CDR3aa: CASSQEYWSYNEQFF
CDR3nt: TGCGCCAGCAGCCAAGAATATTGGTCCTACAATGAGCAGTTCTTC

d_gene: -
abundance: once
j_gene: TRBJ1-1
v_gene: TRBV28
CDR3aa: CASSLAFTSAEAFF
CDR3nt: TGTGCCAGCAGTTTGGCGTTTACAAGCGCTGAAGCTTTCTTT

d_gene: TRBD1
abundance: -
j_gene: TRBJ1-5
v_gene: TRBV7-9
CDR3aa: CASSLAGTANSNQPQHF
CDR3nt: TGTGCCAGCAGCTTAGCCGGGACAGCGAATAGCAATCAGCCCCAGCATTTT

d_gene: TRBD1
abundance: -
j_gene: TRBJ1-6
v_gene: TRBV27
CDR3aa: CASSLWGQPGDSYNSPLHF
CDR3nt: TGTGCCAGCAGTTTATGGGGACAGCCCGGGGATTCCTATAATTCACCCCTCCACTTT

d_gene: -
abundance: -
j_gene: TRBJ1-5
v_gene: TRBV9
CDR3aa: CASSVADSNQPQHF
CDR3nt: TGTGCCAGCAGCGTAGCCGATAGCAATCAGCCCCAGCATTTT

d_gene: -
abundance: -
j_gene: TRBJ1-1
v_gene: TRBV4-1
CDR3aa: CASNQGIGGNTEAFF
CDR3nt: TGCGCCAGCAACCAGGGAATAGGGGGGAACACTGAAGCTTTCTTT

d_gene: -
abundance: once
j_gene: TRBJ2-7
v_gene: TRBV6-1
CDR3aa: CASRGSGYEQYF
CDR3nt: TGTGCCAGCAGGGGGTCGGGGTACGAGCAGTACTTC

d_gene: -
abundance: -
j_gene: TRBJ1-1
v_gene: TRBV5-4
CDR3aa: CASSLAWGDTEAFF
CDR3nt: TGTGCCAGCAGCTTGGCTTGGGGGGACACTGAAGCTTTCTTT

d_gene: TRBD1
abundance: -
j_gene: TRBJ2-7
v_gene: TRBV9
CDR3aa: CASSVGTGSEQYF
CDR3nt: TGTGCCAGCAGCGTAGGGACAGGGTCCGAGCAGTACTTC

d_gene: -
abundance: -
j_gene: TRBJ1-5
v_gene: TRBV9
CDR3aa: CASSVGSLNQPQHF
CDR3nt: TGTGCCAGCAGCGTAGGGTCGTTAAATCAGCCCCAGCATTTT

d_gene: -
abundance: -
j_gene: TRBJ2-4
v_gene: TRBV4-2
CDR3aa: CASSQDAANGVAKNIQYF
CDR3nt: TGTGCCAGCAGCCAAGATGCGGCGAACGGGGTAGCCAAAAACATTCAGTACTTC

d_gene: TRBD1
abundance: -
j_gene: TRBJ2-2
v_gene: TRBV28
CDR3aa: CASSDRGPNTGELFF
CDR3nt: TGTGCCAGCAGCGACAGGGGTCCGAACACCGGGGAGCTGTTTTTT

d_gene: TRBD1
abundance: -
j_gene: TRBJ1-2
v_gene: TRBV13
CDR3aa: CASSLGTGRVGYTF
CDR3nt: TGTGCCAGCAGTCTGGGGACAGGGAGAGTCGGCTACACCTTC

d_gene: -
abundance: -
j_gene: TRBJ2-7
v_gene: TRBV7-8
CDR3aa: CASSLRGTYEQYF
CDR3nt: TGTGCCAGCAGCTTAAGGGGCACCTACGAGCAGTACTTC

d_gene: -
abundance: -
j_gene: TRBJ2-5
v_gene: TRBV7-9
CDR3aa: CASSPPVEKQETQYF
CDR3nt: TGTGCCAGCAGCCCCCCGGTAGAGAAACAAGAGACCCAGTACTTC

d_gene: TRBD2
abundance: -
j_gene: TRBJ2-7
v_gene: TRBV10-1
CDR3aa: CASAGTSGSYEQYF
CDR3nt: TGCGCCAGCGCCGGGACTAGCGGCTCCTACGAGCAGTACTTC

d_gene: -
abundance: -
j_gene: TRBJ2-1
v_gene: TRBV19
CDR3aa: CASSISNLVRGYNEQFF
CDR3nt: TGTGCCAGTAGTATCTCTAATTTGGTTCGGGGTTACAATGAGCAGTTCTTC

d_gene: -
abundance: -
j_gene: TRBJ1-2
v_gene: TRBV6-4
CDR3aa: CASSDAAGFQYYGYTF
CDR3nt: TGTGCCAGCAGTGACGCGGCGGGATTCCAGTACTATGGCTACACCTTC

d_gene: -
abundance: -
j_gene: TRBJ1-6
v_gene: TRBV5-4
CDR3aa: CASSLGSGSDNSPLHF
CDR3nt: TGTGCCAGCAGCTTGGGTTCGGGTTCGGATAATTCACCCCTCCACTTT

d_gene: TRBD2
abundance: -
j_gene: TRBJ2-7
v_gene: TRBV9
CDR3aa: CASSSGGNYEQYF
CDR3nt: TGTGCCAGCAGTAGCGGGGGTAATTACGAGCAGTACTTC

d_gene: -
abundance: once
j_gene: TRBJ1-1
v_gene: TRBV4-1
CDR3aa: CASSQVQGNTEAFF
CDR3nt: TGCGCCAGCAGCCAAGTACAGGGAAACACTGAAGCTTTCTTT

d_gene: -
abundance: -
j_gene: TRBJ1-4
v_gene: TRBV4-1
CDR3aa: CASSQERTGHEKLFF
CDR3nt: TGCGCCAGCAGCCAAGAACGAACAGGGCATGAAAAACTGTTTTTT

d_gene: -
abundance: -
j_gene: TRBJ2-6
v_gene: TRBV6-1
CDR3aa: CASSDPRVSGANVLTF
CDR3nt: TGTGCCAGCAGTGATCCCAGGGTCTCTGGGGCCAACGTCCTGACTTTC

d_gene: -
abundance: -
j_gene: TRBJ1-4
v_gene: TRBV27
CDR3aa: CASSLRGGRVFF
CDR3nt: TGTGCCAGCAGTTTAAGGGGGGGCCGGGTGTTTTTT

d_gene: TRBD1
abundance: -
j_gene: TRBJ1-1
v_gene: TRBV28
CDR3aa: CAIRERDRATMNTEAFF
CDR3nt: TGTGCCATCCGGGAACGGGACAGGGCTACAATGAACACTGAAGCTTTCTTT

d_gene: -
abundance: -
j_gene: TRBJ1-2
v_gene: TRBV5-4
CDR3aa: CASSLVAYREGGYTF
CDR3nt: TGTGCCAGCAGCCTTGTAGCGTACAGGGAGGGTGGCTACACCTTC

d_gene: -
abundance: -
j_gene: TRBJ1-2
v_gene: TRBV4-1
CDR3aa: CASSQEMGGRDLNYGYTF
CDR3nt: TGCGCCAGCAGCCAAGAGATGGGAGGCAGGGACCTTAACTATGGCTACACCTTC